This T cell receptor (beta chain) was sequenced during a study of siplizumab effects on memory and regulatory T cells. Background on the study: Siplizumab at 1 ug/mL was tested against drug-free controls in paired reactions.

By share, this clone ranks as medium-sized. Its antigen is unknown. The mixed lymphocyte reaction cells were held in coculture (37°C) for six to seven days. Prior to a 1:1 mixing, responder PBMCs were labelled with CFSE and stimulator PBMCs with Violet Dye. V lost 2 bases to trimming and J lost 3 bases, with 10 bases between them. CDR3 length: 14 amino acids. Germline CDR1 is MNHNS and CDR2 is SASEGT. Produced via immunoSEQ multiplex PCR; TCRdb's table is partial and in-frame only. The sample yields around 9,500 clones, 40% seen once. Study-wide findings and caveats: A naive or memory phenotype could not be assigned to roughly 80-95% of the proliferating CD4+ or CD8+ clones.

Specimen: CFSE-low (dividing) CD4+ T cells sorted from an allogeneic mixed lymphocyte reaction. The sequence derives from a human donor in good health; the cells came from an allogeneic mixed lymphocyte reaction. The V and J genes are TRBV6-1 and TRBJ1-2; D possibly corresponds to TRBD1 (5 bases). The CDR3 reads CASSESGGYYGYTF. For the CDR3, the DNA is TGTGCCAGCAGTGAATCGGGGGGTTACTATGGCTACACCTTC.